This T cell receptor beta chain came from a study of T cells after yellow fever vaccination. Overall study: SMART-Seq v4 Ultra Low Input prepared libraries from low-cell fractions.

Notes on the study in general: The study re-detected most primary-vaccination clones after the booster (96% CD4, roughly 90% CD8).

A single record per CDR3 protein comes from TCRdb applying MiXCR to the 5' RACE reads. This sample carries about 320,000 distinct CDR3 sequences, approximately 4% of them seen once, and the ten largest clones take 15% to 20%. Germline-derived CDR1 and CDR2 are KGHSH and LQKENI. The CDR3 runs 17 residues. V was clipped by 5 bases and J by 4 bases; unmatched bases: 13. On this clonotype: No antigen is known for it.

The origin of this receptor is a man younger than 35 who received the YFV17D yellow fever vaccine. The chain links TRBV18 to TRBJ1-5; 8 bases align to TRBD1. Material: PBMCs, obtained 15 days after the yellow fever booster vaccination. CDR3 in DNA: TGTGCCAGCTCATTCTTCGCAGGGGGCATAGGAAATCAGCCCCAGCATTTT. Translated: CASSFFAGGIGNQPQHF.